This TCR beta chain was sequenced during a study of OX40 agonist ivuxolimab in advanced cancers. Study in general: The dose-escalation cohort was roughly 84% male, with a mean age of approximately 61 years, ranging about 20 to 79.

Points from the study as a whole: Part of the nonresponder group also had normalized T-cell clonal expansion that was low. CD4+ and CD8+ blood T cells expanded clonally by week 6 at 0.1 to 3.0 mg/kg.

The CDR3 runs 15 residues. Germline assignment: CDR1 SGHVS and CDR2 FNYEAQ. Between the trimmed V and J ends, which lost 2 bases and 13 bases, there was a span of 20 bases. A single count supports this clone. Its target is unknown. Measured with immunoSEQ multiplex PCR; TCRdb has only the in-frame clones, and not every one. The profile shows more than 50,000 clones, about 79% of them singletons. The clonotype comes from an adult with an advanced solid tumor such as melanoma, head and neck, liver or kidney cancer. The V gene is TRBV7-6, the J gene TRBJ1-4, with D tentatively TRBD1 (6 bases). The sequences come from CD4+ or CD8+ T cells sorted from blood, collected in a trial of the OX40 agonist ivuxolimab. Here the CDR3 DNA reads TGTGCCAGCAGCTTACAAGGACAGACAGGTGAAGCACTGTTTTTT. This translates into CASSLQGQTGEALFF.